This T cell receptor beta chain was documented in a study of PD-L1 blockade in urothelial cancer. The CDR3 sequence is 13 residues long. V was clipped by 6 bases and J by 6 bases; unmatched bases: 4. Germline V gene lookup returns CDR1 MNHNS and CDR2 SASEGT. Time point noted: peripheral blood 6 weeks after treatment start. Some clones are missing from TCRdb's copy, which holds only in-frame ones; the method was immunoSEQ multiplex PCR. Altogether roughly 120,000 clones are present, around 88% being singletons, with the ten largest covering roughly 1.8%. The sequence derives from a man aged 60 to 69 with urothelial cancer. This chain uses TRBV6-1 with TRBJ2-2; the match to TRBD2 covers 7 bases. The sample here was PBMCs, taken around atezolizumab (anti-PD-L1) treatment. CDR3 bases: TGTGCCAGCAGGGGGGAGGGCCCCGGGGAGCTGTTTTTT. This encodes CASRGEGPGELFF.